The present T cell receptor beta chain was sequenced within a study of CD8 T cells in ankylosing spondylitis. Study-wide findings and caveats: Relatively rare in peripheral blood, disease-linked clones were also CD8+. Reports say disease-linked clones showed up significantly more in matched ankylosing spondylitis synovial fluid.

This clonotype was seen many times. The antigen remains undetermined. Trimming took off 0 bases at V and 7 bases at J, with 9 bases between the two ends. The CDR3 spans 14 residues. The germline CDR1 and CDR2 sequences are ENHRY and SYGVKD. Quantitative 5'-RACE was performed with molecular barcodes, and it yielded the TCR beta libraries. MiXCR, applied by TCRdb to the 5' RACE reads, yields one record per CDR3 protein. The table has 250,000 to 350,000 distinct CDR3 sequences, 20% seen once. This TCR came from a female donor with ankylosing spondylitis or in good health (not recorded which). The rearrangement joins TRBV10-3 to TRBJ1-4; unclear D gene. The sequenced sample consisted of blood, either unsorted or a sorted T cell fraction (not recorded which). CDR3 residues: CAISESNQPEKLFF. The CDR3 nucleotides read TGTGCCATCAGTGAGTCCAATCAGCCTGAAAAACTGTTTTTT.